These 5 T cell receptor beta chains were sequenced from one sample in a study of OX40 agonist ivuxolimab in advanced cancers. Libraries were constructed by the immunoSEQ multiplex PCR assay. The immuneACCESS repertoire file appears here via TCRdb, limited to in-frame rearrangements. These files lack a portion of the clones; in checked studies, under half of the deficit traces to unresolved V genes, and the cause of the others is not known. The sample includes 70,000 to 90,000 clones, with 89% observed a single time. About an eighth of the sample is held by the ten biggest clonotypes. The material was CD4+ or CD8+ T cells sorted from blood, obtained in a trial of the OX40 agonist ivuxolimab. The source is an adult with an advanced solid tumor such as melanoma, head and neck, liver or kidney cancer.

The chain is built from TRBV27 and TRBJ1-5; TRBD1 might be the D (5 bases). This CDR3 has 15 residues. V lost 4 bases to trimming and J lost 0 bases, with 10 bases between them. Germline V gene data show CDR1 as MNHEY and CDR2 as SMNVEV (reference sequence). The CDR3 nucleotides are TGTGCCAGCAGTTCGGGGGTATTTAGCAATCAGCCCCAGCATTTT. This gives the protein CASSSGVFSNQPQHF.

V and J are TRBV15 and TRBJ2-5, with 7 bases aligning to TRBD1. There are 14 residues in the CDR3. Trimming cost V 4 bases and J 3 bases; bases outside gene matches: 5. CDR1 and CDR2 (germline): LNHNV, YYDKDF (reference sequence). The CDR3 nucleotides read TGTGCCACCAGCAAGACAGGGACAGAAGAGACCCAGTACTTC. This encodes CATSKTGTEETQYF.

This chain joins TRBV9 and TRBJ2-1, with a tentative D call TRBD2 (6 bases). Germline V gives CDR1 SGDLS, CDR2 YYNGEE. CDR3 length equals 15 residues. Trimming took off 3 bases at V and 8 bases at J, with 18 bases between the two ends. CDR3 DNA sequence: TGTGCCAGCAGCGAGCTCGGGGGAGTTAGCCATGAGCAGTTCTTC. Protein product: CASSELGGVSHEQFF. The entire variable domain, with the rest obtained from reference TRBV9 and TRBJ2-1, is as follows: DSGVTQTPKHLITATGQRVTLRCSPRSGDLSVYWYQQSLDQGLQFLIQYYNGEERAKGNILERFSAQQFPDLHSELNLSSLELGDSALYFCASSELGGVSHEQFFGPGTRLTVL.

This chain's CDR3 is CASSSRDRGTGELFF. The DNA for the CDR3 is TGCGCCAGCAGCTCGCGGGACAGGGGCACCGGGGAGCTGTTTTTT. This sequence joins TRBV5-1 and TRBJ2-2, with 10 bases aligning to TRBD1. V lost 3 bases and J lost 4; bases outside the gene matches: 3. The germline CDR1 and CDR2 sequences are SGHRS and YFSETQ. The CDR3 is 15 amino acids.

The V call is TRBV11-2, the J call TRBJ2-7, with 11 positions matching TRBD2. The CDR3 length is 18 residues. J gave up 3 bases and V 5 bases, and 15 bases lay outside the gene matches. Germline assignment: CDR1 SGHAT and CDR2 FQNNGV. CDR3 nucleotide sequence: TGTGCCAGCAGCCCTCGACTAGCGGGGTATGGGGTAGGCTACGAGCAGTACTTC. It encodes CASSPRLAGYGVGYEQYF.